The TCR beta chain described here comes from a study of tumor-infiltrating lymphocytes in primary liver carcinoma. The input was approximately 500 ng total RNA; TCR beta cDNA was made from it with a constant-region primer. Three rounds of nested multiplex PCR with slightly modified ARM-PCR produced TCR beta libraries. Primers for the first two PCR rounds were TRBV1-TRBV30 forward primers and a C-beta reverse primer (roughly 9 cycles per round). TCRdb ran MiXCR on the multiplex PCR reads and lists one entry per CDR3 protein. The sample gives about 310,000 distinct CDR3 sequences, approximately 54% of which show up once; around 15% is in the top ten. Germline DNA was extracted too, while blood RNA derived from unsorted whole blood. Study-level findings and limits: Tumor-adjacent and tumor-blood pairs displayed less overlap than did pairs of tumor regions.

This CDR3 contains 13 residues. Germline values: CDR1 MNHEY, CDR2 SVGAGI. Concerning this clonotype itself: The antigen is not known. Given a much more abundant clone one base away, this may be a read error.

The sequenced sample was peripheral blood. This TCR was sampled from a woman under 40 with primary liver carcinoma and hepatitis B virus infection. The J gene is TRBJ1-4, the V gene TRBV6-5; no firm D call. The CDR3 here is CVSSYSTAGKLFF. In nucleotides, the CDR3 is TGTGTCAGCAGTTACTCGACGGCCGGGAAACTGTTTTTT.